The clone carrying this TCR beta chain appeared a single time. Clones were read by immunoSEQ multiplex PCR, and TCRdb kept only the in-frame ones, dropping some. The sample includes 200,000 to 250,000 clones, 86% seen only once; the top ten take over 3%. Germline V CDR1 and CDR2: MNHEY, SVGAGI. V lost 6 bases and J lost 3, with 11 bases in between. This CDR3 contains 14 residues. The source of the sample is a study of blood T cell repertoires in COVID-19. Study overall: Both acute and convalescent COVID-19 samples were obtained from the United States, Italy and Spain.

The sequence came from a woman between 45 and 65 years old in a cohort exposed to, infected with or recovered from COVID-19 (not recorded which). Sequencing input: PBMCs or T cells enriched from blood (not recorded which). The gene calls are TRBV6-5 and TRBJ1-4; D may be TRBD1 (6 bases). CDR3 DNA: TGTGCCAGCAGCCAGGGGCCGGCTAATGAAAAACTGTTTTTT. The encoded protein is CASSQGPANEKLFF.